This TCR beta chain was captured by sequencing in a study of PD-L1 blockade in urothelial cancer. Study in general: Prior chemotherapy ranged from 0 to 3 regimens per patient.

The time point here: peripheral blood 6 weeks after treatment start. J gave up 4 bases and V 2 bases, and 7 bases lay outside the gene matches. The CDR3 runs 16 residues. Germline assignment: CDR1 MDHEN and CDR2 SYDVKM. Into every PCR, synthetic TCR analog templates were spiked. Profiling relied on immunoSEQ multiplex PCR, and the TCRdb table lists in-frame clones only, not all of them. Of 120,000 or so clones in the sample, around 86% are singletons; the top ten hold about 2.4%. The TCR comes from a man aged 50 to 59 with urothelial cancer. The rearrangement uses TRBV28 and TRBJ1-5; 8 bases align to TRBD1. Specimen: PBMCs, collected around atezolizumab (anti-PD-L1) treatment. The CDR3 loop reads CASSLRGQDRNQPQHF. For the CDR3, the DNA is TGTGCCAGCAGTTTAAGGGGACAGGACCGAAATCAGCCCCAGCATTTT.